The source of this TCR beta chain is a study of STAT3 mutations in large granular lymphocyte leukemia. For the study at large: Among longitudinally sequenced T-LGLL patients, roughly half had canonical activating STAT3 mutations detected.

Broader study findings: Sampling intervals varied between patients and samples. In some patients, a small highly pathogenic clone possibly went undetected. Every T-LGLL patient had at least one immunodominant TCRbeta clonotype.

Germline loops: CDR1 SGDLS, CDR2 YYNGEE. CDR3 size: 18 residues. The junction had 12 bases not matched to a gene; V was cut back by 2 bases and J by 3 bases. Generated by immunoSEQ multiplex PCR, the TCRdb table keeps only in-frame clones and is missing some. The table shows over 10,000 clones, with roughly 80% occurring only once. With regard to this clone: No antigen is known for it.

The source is a man aged 55 to 70 with T-cell large granular lymphocyte leukemia. Some clones in this sample may be carry-over from other donors' samples. The gene calls are TRBV9 and TRBJ2-3; 10 positions match TRBD2. The specimen was peripheral blood mononuclear cells. For the CDR3, the DNA is TGTGCCAGCAGCGTTGCCCCGCTCGGTAGCGGGGGGACAGATACGCAGTATTTT. This codes for CASSVAPLGSGGTDTQYF.